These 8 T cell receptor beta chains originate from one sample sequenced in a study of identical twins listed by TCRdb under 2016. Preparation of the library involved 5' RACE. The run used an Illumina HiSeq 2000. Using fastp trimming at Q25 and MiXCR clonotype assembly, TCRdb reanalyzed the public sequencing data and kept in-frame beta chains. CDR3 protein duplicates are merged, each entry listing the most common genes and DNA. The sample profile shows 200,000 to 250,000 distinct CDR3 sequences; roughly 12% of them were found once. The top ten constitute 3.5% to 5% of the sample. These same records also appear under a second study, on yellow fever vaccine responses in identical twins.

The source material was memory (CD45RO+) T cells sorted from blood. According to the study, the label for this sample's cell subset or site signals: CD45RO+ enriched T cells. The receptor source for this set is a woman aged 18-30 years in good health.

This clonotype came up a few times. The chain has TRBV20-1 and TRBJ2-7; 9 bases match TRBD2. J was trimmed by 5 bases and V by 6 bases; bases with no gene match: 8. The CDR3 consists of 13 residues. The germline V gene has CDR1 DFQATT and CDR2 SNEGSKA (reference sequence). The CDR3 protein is CSAPGLASHEQYF. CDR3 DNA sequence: TGCAGTGCCCCCGGACTAGCGTCCCACGAGCAGTACTTC.

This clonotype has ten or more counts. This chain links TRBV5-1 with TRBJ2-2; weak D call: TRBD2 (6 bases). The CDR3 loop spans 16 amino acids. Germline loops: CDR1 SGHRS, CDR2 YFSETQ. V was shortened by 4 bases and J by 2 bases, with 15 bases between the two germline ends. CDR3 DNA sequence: TGCGCCAGCAGCCCGAGTGCGGGATCTAACACCGGGGAGCTGTTTTTT. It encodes CASSPSAGSNTGELFF.

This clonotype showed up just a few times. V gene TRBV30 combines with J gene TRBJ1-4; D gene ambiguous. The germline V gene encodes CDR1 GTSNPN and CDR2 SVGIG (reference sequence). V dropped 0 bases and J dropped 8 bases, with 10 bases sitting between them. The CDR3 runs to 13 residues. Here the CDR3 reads CAWSVNGLEKLFF. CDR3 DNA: TGTGCCTGGAGTGTGAATGGTCTCGAAAAACTGTTTTTT.

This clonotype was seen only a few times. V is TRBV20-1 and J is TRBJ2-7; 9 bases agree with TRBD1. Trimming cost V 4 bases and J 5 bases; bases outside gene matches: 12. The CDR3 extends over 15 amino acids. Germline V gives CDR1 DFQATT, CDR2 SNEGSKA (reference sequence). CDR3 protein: CSAKPRDRVFHEQYF. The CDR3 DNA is TGCAGTGCTAAACCTCGGGACAGGGTATTCCACGAGCAGTACTTC.

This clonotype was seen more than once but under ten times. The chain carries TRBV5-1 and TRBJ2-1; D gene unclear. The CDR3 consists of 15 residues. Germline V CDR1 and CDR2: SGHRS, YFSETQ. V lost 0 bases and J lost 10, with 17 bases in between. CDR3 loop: CASSLEVLTGSEQFF. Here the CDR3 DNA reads TGCGCCAGCAGCTTGGAGGTACTCACCGGTTCGGAGCAGTTCTTC.

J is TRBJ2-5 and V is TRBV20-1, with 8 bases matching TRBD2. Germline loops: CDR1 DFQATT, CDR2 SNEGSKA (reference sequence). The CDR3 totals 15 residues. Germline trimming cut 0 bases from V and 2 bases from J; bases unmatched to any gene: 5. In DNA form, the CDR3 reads TGCAGTGCTAGAGACGGGGGGGCTAAACAAGAGACCCAGTACTTC. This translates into CSARDGGAKQETQYF.

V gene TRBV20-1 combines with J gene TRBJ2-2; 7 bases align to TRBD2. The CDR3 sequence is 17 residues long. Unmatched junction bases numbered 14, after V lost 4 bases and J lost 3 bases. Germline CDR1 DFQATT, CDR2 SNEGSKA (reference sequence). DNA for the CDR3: TGCAGTGCTATAGGTCCCGGGATTAGCGGGTACACCGGGGAGCTGTTTTTT. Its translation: CSAIGPGISGYTGELFF.

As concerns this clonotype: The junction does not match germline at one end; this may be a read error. CDR3 DNA sequence: TGCTGTGCTAGGGAATCCGGGGCCACTAGGGGGGCCTACGAGCAGTACTTC. Translating gives CCARESGATRGAYEQYF. This chain uses TRBV20-1 with TRBJ2-7; possibly TRBD1 or TRBD2 for D (6 bases each). The CDR3 is made up of 17 amino acids. Germline CDR1 reads DFQATT; CDR2 reads SNEGSKA (reference sequence).